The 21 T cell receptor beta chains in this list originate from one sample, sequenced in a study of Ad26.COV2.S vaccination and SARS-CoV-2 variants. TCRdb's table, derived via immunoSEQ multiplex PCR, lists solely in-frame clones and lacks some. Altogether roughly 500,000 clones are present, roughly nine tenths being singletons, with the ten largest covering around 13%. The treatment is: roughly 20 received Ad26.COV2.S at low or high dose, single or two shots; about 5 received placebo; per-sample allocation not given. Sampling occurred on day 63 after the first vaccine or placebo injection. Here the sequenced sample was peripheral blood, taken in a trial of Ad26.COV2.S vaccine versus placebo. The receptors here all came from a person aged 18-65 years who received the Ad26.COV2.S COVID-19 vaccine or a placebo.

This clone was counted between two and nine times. The CDR3 here is CASSPRGQGADSYEQYF. The CDR3 DNA reads TGTGCCAGCAGTCCCCGGGGACAGGGGGCAGACTCCTACGAGCAGTACTTC. The chain combines TRBV27 with TRBJ2-7; TRBD1 matches 12 bases. V lost 5 bases to trimming and J lost 0 bases; unmatched junction nucleotides: 8. CDR1 and CDR2 from the germline V gene are MNHEY and SMNVEV (reference sequence). The CDR3 extends over 17 amino acids.

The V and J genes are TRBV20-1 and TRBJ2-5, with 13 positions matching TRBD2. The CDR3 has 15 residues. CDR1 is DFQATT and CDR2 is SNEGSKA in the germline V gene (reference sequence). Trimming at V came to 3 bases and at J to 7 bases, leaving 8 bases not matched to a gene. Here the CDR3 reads CSASGLAGAKGTQYF. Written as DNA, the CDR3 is TGCAGTGCTAGTGGACTAGCGGGAGCCAAGGGGACCCAGTACTTC.

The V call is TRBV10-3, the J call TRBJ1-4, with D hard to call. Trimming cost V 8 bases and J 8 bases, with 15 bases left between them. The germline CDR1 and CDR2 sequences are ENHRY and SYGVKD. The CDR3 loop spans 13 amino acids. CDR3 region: CAIGGHLNEKLFF. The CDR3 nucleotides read TGTGCCATCGGCGGGCATTTAAACGAAAAACTGTTTTTT.

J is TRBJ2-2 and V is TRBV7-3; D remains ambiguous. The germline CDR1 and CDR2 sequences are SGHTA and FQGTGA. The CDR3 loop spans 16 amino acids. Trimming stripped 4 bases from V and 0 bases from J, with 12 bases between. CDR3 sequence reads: CASSSPRLTNTGELFF. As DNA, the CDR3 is TGTGCCAGCAGCTCGCCAAGACTCACGAACACCGGGGAGCTGTTTTTT. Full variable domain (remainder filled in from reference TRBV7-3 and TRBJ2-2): GAGVSQTPSNKVTEKGKYVELRCDPISGHTALYWYRQSLGQGPEFLIYFQGTGAADDSGLPNDRFFAVRPEGSVSTLKIQRTERGDSAVYLCASSSPRLTNTGELFFGEGSRLTVL.

CDR3 in DNA: TGTGCCAGCAATGTCGGCGGGAGGCTCGAGCAGTACTTC. Translating it yields CASNVGGRLEQYF. V gene TRBV5-4 combines with J gene TRBJ2-7, with 8 positions matching TRBD2. With V trimmed by 6 bases and J by 6 bases, 8 bases remained unmatched. This CDR3 is built from 13 residues. CDR1 SGHNT and CDR2 YYREEE come from the germline V gene (reference sequence).

In nucleotides, the CDR3 is TGTGCCAGCAGCTTACCTCCGGGTGTAGGGGACTATGGCTACACCTTC. Translation: CASSLPPGVGDYGYTF. This sequence joins TRBV7-6 and TRBJ1-2; D is perhaps TRBD1 (5 bases). CDR1 and CDR2 (germline): SGHVS, FNYEAQ. V was shortened by 2 bases and J by 3 bases, with 16 bases between the two germline ends. The CDR3 is made up of 16 amino acids.

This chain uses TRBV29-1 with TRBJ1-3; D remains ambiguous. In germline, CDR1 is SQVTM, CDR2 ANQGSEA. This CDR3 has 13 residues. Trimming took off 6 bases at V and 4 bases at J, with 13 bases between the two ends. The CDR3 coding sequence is TGCAGCGTCCAGGTGGCAGTAGGAAACACCATATATTTT. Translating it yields CSVQVAVGNTIYF.

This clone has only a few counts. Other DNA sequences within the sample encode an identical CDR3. DNA for the CDR3: TGTGCCAGCAGCGTAGCAGCCGGGGAGCTGTTTTTT. Its translation is CASSVAAGELFF. The chain couples TRBV9 to TRBJ2-2, with D uncertain. Germline V lookup: CDR1 SGDLS, CDR2 YYNGEE. V was cut by 0 bases and J by 6 bases, with 3 bases left in between. CDR3 length: 12 residues.

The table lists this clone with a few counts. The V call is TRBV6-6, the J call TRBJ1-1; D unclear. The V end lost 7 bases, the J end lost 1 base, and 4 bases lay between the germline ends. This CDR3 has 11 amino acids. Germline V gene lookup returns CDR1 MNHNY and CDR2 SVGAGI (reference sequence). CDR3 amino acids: CASTPNTEAFF. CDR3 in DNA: TGTGCCAGCACGCCGAACACTGAAGCTTTCTTT.

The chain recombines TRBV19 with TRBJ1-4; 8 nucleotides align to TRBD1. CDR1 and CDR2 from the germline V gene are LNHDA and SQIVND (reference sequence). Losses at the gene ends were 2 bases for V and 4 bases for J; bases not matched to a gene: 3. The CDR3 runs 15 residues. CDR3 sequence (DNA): TGTGCCAGTAGTATACGGACAGGGCGTAATGAAAAACTGTTTTTT. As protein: CASSIRTGRNEKLFF.

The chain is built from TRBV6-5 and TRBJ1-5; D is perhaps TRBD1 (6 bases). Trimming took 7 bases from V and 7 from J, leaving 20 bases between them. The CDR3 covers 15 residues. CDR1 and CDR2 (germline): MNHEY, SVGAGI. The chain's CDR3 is CASTKWWGAGQPQHF. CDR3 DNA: TGTGCCAGCACCAAGTGGTGGGGGGCAGGGCAGCCCCAGCATTTT.

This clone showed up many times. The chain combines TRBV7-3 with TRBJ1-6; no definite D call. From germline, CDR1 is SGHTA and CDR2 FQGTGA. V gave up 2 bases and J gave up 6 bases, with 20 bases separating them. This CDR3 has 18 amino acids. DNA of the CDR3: TGTGCCAGCAGCTTATATCCCCCCGGGCAGTCAACTAATTCACCCCTCCACTTT. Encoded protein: CASSLYPPGQSTNSPLHF. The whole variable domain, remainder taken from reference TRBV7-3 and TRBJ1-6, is GAGVSQTPSNKVTEKGKYVELRCDPISGHTALYWYRQSLGQGPEFLIYFQGTGAADDSGLPNDRFFAVRPEGSVSTLKIQRTERGDSAVYLCASSLYPPGQSTNSPLHFGNGTRLTVT.

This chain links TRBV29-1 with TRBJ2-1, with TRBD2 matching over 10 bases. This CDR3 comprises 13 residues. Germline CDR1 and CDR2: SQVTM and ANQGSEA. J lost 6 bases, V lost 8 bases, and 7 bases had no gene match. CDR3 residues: CSSRLAGANEQFF. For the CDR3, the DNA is TGCAGCAGTAGGCTAGCGGGAGCCAATGAGCAGTTCTTC.

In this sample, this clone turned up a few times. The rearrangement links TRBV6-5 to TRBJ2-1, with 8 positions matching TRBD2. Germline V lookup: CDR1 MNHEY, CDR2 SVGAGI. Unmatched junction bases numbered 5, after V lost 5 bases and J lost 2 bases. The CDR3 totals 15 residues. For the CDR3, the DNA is TGTGCCAGCAGTAGCGGGAGTGAGGCCTACAATGAGCAGTTCTTC. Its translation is CASSSGSEAYNEQFF.

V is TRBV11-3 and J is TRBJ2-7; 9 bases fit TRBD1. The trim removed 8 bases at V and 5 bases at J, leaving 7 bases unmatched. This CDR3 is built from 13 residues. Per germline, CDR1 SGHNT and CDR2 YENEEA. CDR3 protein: CASSQGAGDEQYF. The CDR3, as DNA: TGTGCCAGCTCACAGGGGGCAGGGGACGAGCAGTACTTC.

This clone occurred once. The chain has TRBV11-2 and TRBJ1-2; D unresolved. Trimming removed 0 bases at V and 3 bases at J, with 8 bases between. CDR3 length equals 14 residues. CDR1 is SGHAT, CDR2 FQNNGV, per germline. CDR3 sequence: CASSLDATHYGYTF. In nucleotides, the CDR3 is TGTGCCAGCAGCTTAGACGCTACCCACTATGGCTACACCTTC.

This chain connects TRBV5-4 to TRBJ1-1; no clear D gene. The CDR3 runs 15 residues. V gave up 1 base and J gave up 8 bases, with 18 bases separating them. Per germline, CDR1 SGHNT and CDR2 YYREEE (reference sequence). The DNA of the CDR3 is TGTGCCAGCAGCTTGCTCGGGTTACAATTTCAAGAAGCTTTCTTT. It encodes CASSLLGLQFQEAFF.

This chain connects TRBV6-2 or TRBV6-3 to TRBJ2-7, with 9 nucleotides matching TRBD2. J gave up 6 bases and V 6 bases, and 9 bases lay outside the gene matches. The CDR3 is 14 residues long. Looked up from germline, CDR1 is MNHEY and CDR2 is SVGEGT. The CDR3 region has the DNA TGTGCCAGCAGCGGGGGACTAGCTGAGTCCGAGCAGTACTTC. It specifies CASSGGLAESEQYF.

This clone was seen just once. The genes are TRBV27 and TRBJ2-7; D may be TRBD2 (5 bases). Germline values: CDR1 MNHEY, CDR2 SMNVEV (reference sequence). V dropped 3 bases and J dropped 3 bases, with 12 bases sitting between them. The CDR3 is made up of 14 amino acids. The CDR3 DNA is TGTGCCAGCAGTTTTAGAGAGGGTAACTACGAGCAGTACTTC. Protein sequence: CASSFREGNYEQYF.

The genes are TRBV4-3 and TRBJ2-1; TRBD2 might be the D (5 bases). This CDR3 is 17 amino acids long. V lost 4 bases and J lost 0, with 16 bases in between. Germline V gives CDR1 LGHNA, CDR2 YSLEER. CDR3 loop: CASSLLTPGSSYNEQFF. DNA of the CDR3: TGCGCCAGCAGCCTTCTCACCCCTGGGAGCTCCTACAATGAGCAGTTCTTC.

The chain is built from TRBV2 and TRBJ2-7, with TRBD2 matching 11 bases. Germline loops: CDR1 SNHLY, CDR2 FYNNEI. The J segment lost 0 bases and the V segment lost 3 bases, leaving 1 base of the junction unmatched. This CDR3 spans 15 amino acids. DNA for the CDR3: TGTGCCAGCAGTGAGGGACTAGCGGTCTCCTACGAGCAGTACTTC. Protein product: CASSEGLAVSYEQYF.